Below, 21 T cell receptor beta chains from the same sample are listed, as sequenced in a study of read filtering for tumor transcriptome and immune sequencing (dated by TCRdb to the early 2020s). The instrument given in TCRdb is Illumina HiSeq 4000. The Immunoverse kit was used to build TCR libraries from about 400 ng RNA, with molecular barcoded adaptors covering alpha/delta and beta/gamma chains. The public reads were reprocessed in TCRdb via fastp at Q25 and MiXCR, keeping in-frame beta chains. Identical CDR3 protein sequences are pooled into one entry, listed with their most common genes and DNA. The sample table holds some 120,000 distinct CDR3 sequences, of which 13% were seen once. The top ten clonotypes cover 9.5% to 12% of the sample. Sequenced: a population of CD138-negative cells sorted from bone marrow. Sample cell subset or site, as interpreted from the label and publication: bone marrow mononuclear cells depleted of CD138+ plasma/myeloma cells by negative magnetic selection. These receptors were taken from a donor over 35 with multiple myeloma.

This clonotype showed up just a few times. The V gene is TRBV6-1, the J gene TRBJ1-3; D call uncertain. Looked up from germline, CDR1 is MNHNS and CDR2 is SASEGT. The length of the CDR3 is 14 residues. Trimming took 3 bases from V and 8 from J, leaving 14 bases between them. CDR3 region: CASSEVGGADTIYF. As DNA, the CDR3 is TGTGCCAGCAGTGAGGTCGGCGGAGCGGACACCATATATTTT.

In its sample, this clonotype was seen many times. This chain joins TRBV20-1 and TRBJ2-1; 9 positions match TRBD1. V trimming: 4 bases; J trimming: 7 bases; junction bases outside the gene matches: 8. The CDR3 consists of 14 residues. In germline, CDR1 is DFQATT, CDR2 SNEGSKA (reference sequence). CDR3 loop: CSANLGQGRNEQFF. In DNA, the CDR3 is TGCAGTGCTAATCTGGGACAGGGCAGGAATGAGCAGTTCTTC.

This clonotype was observed at least ten times. V is TRBV6-2 or TRBV6-3 and J is TRBJ2-2; no reliable D call. The CDR3 spans 13 residues. Trimming cost V 5 bases and J 8 bases, with 12 bases left between them. Germline assignment: CDR1 MNHEY and CDR2 SVGEGT. CDR3 DNA: TGTGCCAGCAGTCTACTGGGGTTGGGGGAGCTGTTTTTT. As protein: CASSLLGLGELFF.

Remarks on this clonotype: This may come from a read error, since a much larger clone is one base off. The chain couples TRBV27 to TRBJ1-5; possible D gene TRBD1, 5 bases. Germline assignment: CDR1 MNHEY and CDR2 SMNVEV (reference sequence). The CDR3 has 16 residues. The CDR3 reads CDSRLTGAYSNQPQHF. The CDR3 bases are TGTGACAGCAGATTAACAGGAGCCTATAGCAATCAGCCCCAGCATTTT.

This clonotype came up many times. The V call is TRBV7-2, the J call TRBJ1-5; D not resolved. Per germline, CDR1 SGHTA and CDR2 FQGNSA. The CDR3 runs 12 residues. The germline V and J ends were trimmed by 4 bases and 4 bases, with 5 bases remaining between them. The CDR3 region has the DNA TGTGCCAGCAGCTCCCCAAATCAGCCCCAGCATTTT. Its translation is CASSSPNQPQHF.

Comment on this clonotype: This may stem from a read error, because a much larger clone lies one nucleotide away. This chain uses TRBV7-2 with TRBJ1-1; D is uncertain. This CDR3 region has 14 residues. Germline V gene lookup returns CDR1 SGHTA and CDR2 FQGNSA. The CDR3 DNA sequence: TGTGCCAGCAGCTTAGGTTTGGGAAACATTGAAGCTTTCTTT. Its protein is CASSLGLGNIEAFF.

There are a few counts of this clonotype. The chain links TRBV2 to TRBJ2-1, with TRBD1 identical over 10 bases. The germline V gene encodes CDR1 SNHLY and CDR2 FYNNEI. CDR3 length equals 18 residues. V lost 3 bases, J lost 1 base, and 9 bases stayed unmatched. The CDR3 region is CASSDRTGGIASYNEQFF. Here the CDR3 DNA reads TGTGCCAGCAGTGACCGGACAGGGGGGATTGCGTCCTACAATGAGCAGTTCTTC.

This clonotype appeared many times. The CDR3 loop reads CASSYGGRLGESNIQYF. In DNA form, the CDR3 reads TGTGCCAGCAGCTATGGTGGACGGTTGGGGGAGTCAAACATTCAGTACTTC. The chain is built from TRBV11-2 and TRBJ2-4; D could derive from TRBD1 or TRBD2 (5 bases each). Trimming took 4 bases from V and 6 from J, leaving 22 bases between them. The CDR3 loop spans 17 amino acids. Per germline, CDR1 SGHAT and CDR2 FQNNGV.

This clonotype was recorded many times. CDR3 coding DNA: TGTGCCAGCAAGGGGGGAGGAGAGTATGGCTACACCTTC. It translates to CASKGGGEYGYTF. V gene TRBV6-6 combines with J gene TRBJ1-2; D possibly corresponds to TRBD1 (6 bases). V lost 7 bases and J 5 bases, leaving 14 bases between the germline ends. CDR1 is MNHNY and CDR2 is SVGAGI in the germline V gene (reference sequence). The CDR3 contains 13 residues.

In this sample, this clonotype turned up many times. This chain joins TRBV2 and TRBJ1-1; 7 bases match TRBD1. The CDR3 consists of 14 residues. In germline, CDR1 is SNHLY, CDR2 FYNNEI. V was clipped by 6 bases and J by 5 bases; unmatched bases: 9. The CDR3 DNA is TGTGCCAGCAGAATTGACAGGGTAGGAACTGAAGCTTTCTTT. This translates into CASRIDRVGTEAFF.

The sample holds a few counts of this clonotype. The CDR3 sequence is CASSLSGTKTQYF. CDR3 in DNA: TGTGCCAGCAGCCTGTCAGGGACGAAGACCCAGTACTTC. The V and J genes are TRBV7-2 and TRBJ2-5; D may match TRBD1 or TRBD2 (5 bases each). V was pared by 5 bases and J by 6 bases, with 13 bases between. CDR1 and CDR2 from the germline V gene are SGHTA and FQGNSA. The CDR3 is made up of 13 amino acids.

Of note for this clonotype: A clone one base away is much larger, so this may be a read error. This chain uses TRBV6-1 with TRBJ1-2, with D tentatively TRBD1 (5 bases). The V and J ends lost 1 base and 5 bases respectively, with 11 bases between them. Germline-derived CDR1 and CDR2 are MNHNS and SASEGT. CDR3 length equals 14 residues. CDR3 nucleotides: TGTGCCAGCAGTGAAGGGTCAGGGAGGTATGGCTACACCTTC. Encoded protein: CASSEGSGRYGYTF.

On this clonotype itself: The junction departs from the called germline gene at one end, perhaps through a read error. The rearrangement uses TRBV7-3 and TRBJ2-1; 12 nucleotides agree with TRBD2. CDR3 length equals 18 residues. Germline loops: CDR1 SGHTA, CDR2 FQGTGA. For the CDR3, the DNA is TGTGCCAGCAGCTTAATTCCTAGCGGGGGGGGATCCTACAATGAGCGGTTCTTC. Translation: CASSLIPSGGGSYNERFF.

This clonotype has a count of ten or more. The chain carries TRBV21-1 and TRBJ1-5; TRBD1, the table's D call, lacks a check against the DNA. TRBV21-1 corresponds to a pseudogene. The CDR3 runs to 19 residues. The DNA for the CDR3 is TGTGCCAGCAGCACTTTCGGGAGGACAGGGGGCTCCCGGGGACAGCCCCAGCATTTT. Its protein product is CASSTFGRTGGSRGQPQHF.

This clonotype was counted at least ten times. V is TRBV20-1 and J is TRBJ1-1, with 10 bases fitting TRBD1. Germline assignment: CDR1 DFQATT and CDR2 SNEGSKA (reference sequence). The CDR3 covers 14 residues. J was trimmed by 3 bases and V by 3 bases; bases with no gene match: 4. In nucleotides, the CDR3 is TGCAGTGCTAGCGGGACAGGGGTTCACACTGAAGCTTTCTTT. This codes for CSASGTGVHTEAFF.

In this sample, this clonotype turned up many times. An end of the junction differs from the germline gene, which may be a read error. In nucleotides, the CDR3 is TGTGCCAGCAGCTTAGGTGGAGGGTCCTACGAGCAGTACTTC. Amino acids: CASSLGGGSYEQYF. V gene TRBV5-1 combines with J gene TRBJ2-7, with D possibly being TRBD2 (6 bases). The CDR3 length is 14 residues. The germline V gene encodes CDR1 SGHRS and CDR2 YFSETQ.

This clonotype came up many times. The V and J genes are TRBV12-5 and TRBJ2-1, with a weak D call TRBD1 (6 bases). Per the germline V gene, CDR1 is LGHNT and CDR2 is FRNRAP. The CDR3 has 15 amino acids. Trimming stripped 9 bases from V and 4 bases from J, with 19 bases between. The CDR3: CASGGERDKYNEQFF. The CDR3, as DNA: TGTGCTAGCGGCGGAGAAAGGGACAAGTACAATGAGCAGTTCTTC.

This clonotype was detected a few times. The chain couples TRBV28 to TRBJ2-3; 7 nucleotides agree with TRBD2. This CDR3 is 13 amino acids long. V trimming: 7 bases; J trimming: 5 bases; junction bases outside the gene matches: 6. Germline V lookup: CDR1 MDHEN, CDR2 SYDVKM. The DNA for the CDR3 is TGTGCCAGCAATGGCGGGAGTGAAGATACGCAGTATTTT. This encodes CASNGGSEDTQYF.

This clonotype was observed at least ten times. The gene calls are TRBV12-3 or TRBV12-4 and TRBJ2-3; TRBD2 aligns across 10 bases. The CDR3 extends over 14 amino acids. V dropped 4 bases and J dropped 5; count of bases not matched to a gene: 3. CDR3 in amino acids: CASSSLAGLDTQYF. CDR3 nucleotide sequence: TGTGCCAGCAGTTCACTAGCGGGGTTAGATACGCAGTATTTT.

As for this clonotype: A clone one base away is much larger, so this may be a read error. The chain combines TRBV29-1 with TRBJ2-2; 7 bases map to TRBD1. The junction had 6 bases not matched to a gene; V was cut back by 4 bases and J by 4 bases. The V gene's germline CDR1 is SQVTM and CDR2 ANQGSEA. The CDR3 has 14 amino acids. CDR3 amino acids: CSVVGQETTGELFF. CDR3 coding DNA: TGCAGCGTTGTAGGACAGGAAACCACCGGGGAGCTGTTTTTT.

The sample holds many counts of this clonotype. This chain joins TRBV6-2 or TRBV6-3 and TRBJ2-1; weak D call: TRBD1 (6 bases). The CDR3 sequence is 13 residues long. The germline gives CDR1 MNHEY, CDR2 SVGEGT. V was pared by 8 bases and J by 0 bases, with 8 bases between. CDR3 sequence: CASRDNSYNEQFF. In nucleotides, the CDR3 is TGTGCCAGCCGGGACAACTCCTACAATGAGCAGTTCTTC.